These 27 T cell receptor beta chains originate from one sample sequenced in a study of T-cell reconstitution after alpha-beta-depleted transplantation in children. TCRbeta library preparation incorporated unique molecular identifiers. Each CDR3 protein is one row after TCRdb ran MiXCR on the PCR reads. The sample has over 200,000 distinct CDR3 sequences; roughly a tenth are singletons. The specimen comprised PBMCs from the stem cell graft donor, sampled from the stem cell graft. These receptors all come from a human donor who donated a stem cell graft to a child with acute lymphoblastic leukemia.

The genes are TRBV19 and TRBJ1-4; D uncertain. The V gene lost 5 bases and the J gene lost 8 bases, with 18 bases spanning the gap. Germline loops: CDR1 LNHDA, CDR2 SQIVND (reference sequence). The CDR3 runs to 15 residues. This CDR3 is CASSARASDQEKLFF. The CDR3 bases are TGTGCCAGTAGTGCTCGGGCCTCGGACCAGGAAAAACTGTTTTTT.

This clonotype has more than one count but fewer than ten. The chain employs TRBV25-1 and TRBJ2-4, with D possibly matching TRBD1 (6 bases). Trimming took off 5 bases at V and 3 bases at J, with 11 bases between the two ends. This CDR3 comprises 14 residues. Germline values: CDR1 MGHDK, CDR2 SYGVNS. CDR3 bases: TGTGCCAGCAGTCCGACAGGAAACAAAAACATTCAGTACTTC. This gives the protein CASSPTGNKNIQYF.

The chain is built from TRBV7-9 and TRBJ1-1; D uncertain. Germline V gene sequence: CDR1 SEHNR, CDR2 FQNEAQ (reference sequence). The V gene lost 5 bases and the J gene lost 1 base, with 14 bases spanning the gap. The length of the CDR3 is 15 residues. The CDR3 bases are TGTGCCAGCAGCCCTTTTGGCGCGCAGAACACTGAAGCTTTCTTT. Protein product: CASSPFGAQNTEAFF.

This clonotype was recorded a few times. The rearrangement uses TRBV6-1 and TRBJ2-2; 8 nucleotides agree with TRBD1. V was pared by 6 bases and J by 2 bases, with 8 bases of the junction left unmatched. Germline lookup yields CDR1 MNHNS and CDR2 SASEGT. This CDR3 comprises 16 residues. The CDR3: CASRSDRGGNTGELFF. The CDR3, as DNA: TGTGCCAGCAGGTCTGACAGGGGCGGTAACACCGGGGAGCTGTTTTTT.

This chain joins TRBV20-1 and TRBJ2-7; 15 nucleotides agree with TRBD2. The CDR3 totals 15 residues. Trimming cost V 4 bases and J 2 bases; bases outside gene matches: 3. Per the germline V gene, CDR1 is DFQATT and CDR2 is SNEGSKA (reference sequence). The CDR3 DNA follows: TGCAGTGCTAAGGGACTAGCGGGGGGAGCCTACGAGCAGTACTTC. This translates into CSAKGLAGGAYEQYF.

This clonotype came up many times. The chain joins TRBV6-1 to TRBJ2-1; 10 bases match TRBD2. The germline V gene encodes CDR1 MNHNS and CDR2 SASEGT. V lost 4 bases, J lost 4 bases, and 7 bases stayed unmatched. The CDR3 covers 16 residues. The CDR3 loop reads CASSAPSGGRYNEQFF. The CDR3 DNA follows: TGTGCCAGCAGTGCTCCTAGCGGGGGACGATACAATGAGCAGTTCTTC.

V and J are TRBV19 and TRBJ1-1; D is unclear. Looked up from germline, CDR1 is LNHDA and CDR2 is SQIVND (reference sequence). V dropped 1 base and J dropped 6 bases, with 6 bases sitting between them. This CDR3 is built from 12 residues. The CDR3 bases are TGTGCCAGTAGTATAGGGAAACCTGAAGCTTTCTTT. It translates to CASSIGKPEAFF.

This clonotype was seen repeatedly, ten times or more. This chain links TRBV14 with TRBJ2-3; 11 bases match TRBD2. Germline CDR1 and CDR2: SGHDN and FVKESK. Trimming cost V 4 bases and J 2 bases; bases outside gene matches: 11. This CDR3 region has 18 residues. This chain's CDR3 is CASSRRRSSGGSTDTQYF. DNA for the CDR3: TGTGCCAGCAGCCGGCGGCGATCTAGCGGGGGGTCCACAGATACGCAGTATTTT.

The rearrangement uses TRBV5-1 and TRBJ2-7, with D perhaps TRBD1 or TRBD2 (6 bases each). V was pared by 4 bases and J by 2 bases, with 16 bases between. Germline lookup yields CDR1 SGHRS and CDR2 YFSETQ. The CDR3 consists of 15 residues. CDR3 region: CASSPPAGGPYEQYF. CDR3 nucleotides: TGCGCCAGCAGCCCCCCGGCCGGGGGCCCCTACGAGCAGTACTTC.

This clonotype showed up many times. The V call is TRBV7-2, the J call TRBJ1-2; D not certain. Germline lookup yields CDR1 SGHTA and CDR2 FQGNSA. The CDR3 spans 14 residues. V lost 3 bases, J lost 2 bases, and 10 bases lay in between. CDR3 residues: CASSLSLDNYGYTF. CDR3 DNA: TGTGCCAGCAGCTTGAGCCTGGACAACTATGGCTACACCTTC.

This clonotype was counted at least ten times. J is TRBJ2-3 and V is TRBV24-1; 9 nucleotides align to TRBD1. V trimming: 7 bases; J trimming: 3 bases; junction bases outside the gene matches: 7. The CDR3 is made up of 15 amino acids. The germline V gene has CDR1 KGHDR and CDR2 SFDVKD. The CDR3 DNA is TGTGCCACCAGCCGCGGGACAGGGTGGACAGATACGCAGTATTTT. Translating it yields CATSRGTGWTDTQYF.

V usage is TRBV20-1 and J usage is TRBJ2-3; D uncertain. Germline V gives CDR1 DFQATT, CDR2 SNEGSKA (reference sequence). V was shortened by 6 bases and J by 1 base, with 17 bases between the two germline ends. This CDR3 contains 15 residues. CDR3 loop: CSAALQQMGTDTQYF. The DNA for the CDR3 is TGCAGTGCCGCCTTACAGCAGATGGGCACAGATACGCAGTATTTT.

This clonotype showed up many times. The rearrangement joins TRBV20-1 to TRBJ2-7; D ambiguous. With 5 bases removed from V and 3 bases from J, the gap between germline ends came to 11 bases. This CDR3 has 12 amino acids. Germline-derived CDR1 and CDR2 are DFQATT and SNEGSKA (reference sequence). The CDR3 sequence: CSAFDTSYEQYF. The CDR3 DNA is TGCAGTGCTTTCGACACCAGCTACGAGCAGTACTTC.

The chain joins TRBV29-1 to TRBJ2-7; possibly TRBD1 for D (6 bases). The V end was cut by 7 bases, the J end by 0 bases, with 16 bases between. From germline, CDR1 is SQVTM and CDR2 ANQGSEA. CDR3 size: 14 residues. This CDR3 is CSASNRVSSYEQYF. In DNA, the CDR3 is TGCAGCGCGTCCAACAGGGTTAGCTCCTACGAGCAGTACTTC.

The sample holds many counts of this clonotype. The chain uses TRBV5-5 and TRBJ2-1; 7 bases are shared with TRBD2. J lost 3 bases, V lost 5 bases, and 8 bases had no gene match. Germline V gene data show CDR1 as SGHKS and CDR2 as YYEKEE (reference sequence). The CDR3 covers 15 residues. In nucleotides, the CDR3 is TGTGCCAGCAGTTTGCCTAGCGGCTTCTACAATGAGCAGTTCTTC. Protein product: CASSLPSGFYNEQFF.

The chain combines TRBV9 with TRBJ2-1, with TRBD2 identical over 9 bases. With V trimmed by 0 bases and J by 13 bases, 11 bases remained unmatched. CDR1 SGDLS and CDR2 YYNGEE come from the germline V gene. The CDR3 extends over 15 amino acids. CDR3 residues: CASSVGIAGDLPQFF. The DNA of the CDR3 is TGTGCCAGCAGCGTAGGTATAGCGGGGGATTTGCCCCAGTTCTTC.

This clonotype was found many times. The chain is built from TRBV12-3 or TRBV12-4 and TRBJ2-7, with 7 bases matching TRBD2. The CDR3 runs to 14 residues. The junction had 4 bases not matched to a gene; V was cut back by 3 bases and J by 2 bases. The DNA of the CDR3 is TGTGCCAGCAGTTTCGGGGCGGGGGCCTACGAGCAGTACTTC. This translates into CASSFGAGAYEQYF.

This clonotype has a handful of counts. This chain uses TRBV20-1 with TRBJ1-1; D might be TRBD1 (5 bases). CDR1 is DFQATT and CDR2 is SNEGSKA in the germline V gene (reference sequence). CDR3 length equals 13 residues. Between the trimmed V and J ends, which lost 6 bases and 3 bases, there was a span of 14 bases. The CDR3 DNA reads TGCAGTGCAAAAGGGGACCGGGACACTGAAGCTTTCTTT. Translated: CSAKGDRDTEAFF.

This clonotype was counted a few times. The rearrangement joins TRBV5-1 to TRBJ2-1; no reliable D call. Germline CDR1 is SGHRS and CDR2 is YFSETQ. The CDR3 contains 12 residues. V dropped 4 bases and J dropped 10 bases, with 12 bases sitting between them. CDR3: CASSAALGEQFF. The CDR3 DNA is TGCGCCAGCAGCGCCGCCTTGGGAGAGCAGTTCTTC.

This clonotype has more than one count but fewer than ten. The genes are TRBV29-1 and TRBJ1-1, with D maybe TRBD1 (5 bases). Germline V gives CDR1 SQVTM, CDR2 ANQGSEA. There are 12 residues in the CDR3. V was clipped by 7 bases and J by 2 bases, with 11 bases between them. The CDR3 spells CSALWGNTEAFF. The CDR3 nucleotides read TGCAGCGCCCTATGGGGCAACACTGAAGCTTTCTTT. The full variable domain, rest sourced from reference TRBV29-1 and TRBJ1-1, is SAVISQKPSRDICQRGTSLTIQCQVDSQVTMMFWYRQQPGQSLTLIATANQGSEATYESGFVIDKFPISRPNLTFSTLTVSNMSPEDSSIYLCSALWGNTEAFFGQGTRLTVV.

In its sample, this clonotype was seen many times. The rearrangement links TRBV2 to TRBJ1-6, with D unresolved. Trimming pared 4 bases from V and 4 bases from J, leaving 5 bases between. The CDR3 is 13 residues long. The germline CDR1 and CDR2 sequences are SNHLY and FYNNEI. The DNA for the CDR3 is TGTGCCAGCAGTGTCCAATATAATTCACCCCTCCACTTT. Residues: CASSVQYNSPLHF.

At least ten counts were recorded for this clonotype. A clone one base away is much larger, so this may be a read error. This sequence joins TRBV28 and TRBJ2-6; no definite D call. The CDR3 sequence is 13 residues long. Germline V CDR1 and CDR2: MDHEN, SYDVKM. V lost 3 bases to trimming and J lost 0 bases, with 0 bases between them. CDR3 protein: CASSFSGANVLTF. The DNA for the CDR3 is TGTGCCAGCAGTTTCTCTGGGGCCAACGTCCTGACTTTC. Using reference TRBV28 and TRBJ2-6 for the parts outside the CDR3, the full variable domain is DVKVTQSSRYLVKRTGEKVFLECVQDMDHENMFWYRQDPGLGLRLIYFSYDVKMKEKGDIPEGYSVSREKKERFSLILESASTNQTSMYLCASSFSGANVLTFGAGSRLTVL.

This clonotype was seen only a few times. The V and J genes are TRBV7-2 and TRBJ2-5; 11 nucleotides match TRBD2. With V trimmed by 4 bases and J by 3 bases, 7 bases remained unmatched. Germline V CDR1 and CDR2: SGHTA, FQGNSA. There are 16 residues in the CDR3. The CDR3 bases are TGTGCCAGCAGCTCCGGAGGGACTAGCGGTAAAGAGACCCAGTACTTC. This gives the protein CASSSGGTSGKETQYF.

The V call is TRBV20-1, the J call TRBJ1-2, with TRBD1 as a possible D gene (5 bases). This CDR3 region has 13 residues. CDR1 and CDR2 (germline): DFQATT, SNEGSKA (reference sequence). V gave up 3 bases and J gave up 6 bases, with 14 bases separating them. The CDR3 here is CSARTAIGDGYTF. The CDR3 nucleotides are TGCAGTGCTAGGACAGCCATAGGCGATGGCTACACCTTC.

This clonotype showed up just a few times. V gene TRBV7-8 combines with J gene TRBJ1-5; maybe TRBD1 (5 bases). The CDR3 consists of 15 residues. V was shortened by 5 bases and J by 6 bases, with 17 bases between the two germline ends. Germline values: CDR1 SGHVS, CDR2 FQNEAQ. In DNA form, the CDR3 reads TGTGCCAGCAGCCGCTCCGTTGGCACAGGTCAGCCCCAGCATTTT. It codes for CASSRSVGTGQPQHF.

This clonotype was seen at least ten times. This chain links TRBV24-1 with TRBJ2-1; D gene unclear. Per the germline V gene, CDR1 is KGHDR and CDR2 is SFDVKD. V was clipped by 3 bases and J by 1 base, with 9 bases between them. This CDR3 has 15 amino acids. CDR3 amino acids: CATSDPQKSYNEQFF. The CDR3 nucleotides are TGTGCCACCAGTGATCCCCAAAAATCCTACAATGAGCAGTTCTTC.

The chain couples TRBV6-5 to TRBJ1-2; possibly TRBD1 for D (6 bases). Germline values: CDR1 MNHEY, CDR2 SVGAGI. The V gene lost 4 bases and the J gene lost 1 base, with 16 bases spanning the gap. The CDR3 sequence is 16 residues long. CDR3 DNA: TGTGCCAGCAGTTCAACCGTGGCAGGGGATAACTATGGCTACACCTTC. It specifies CASSSTVAGDNYGYTF.